This T cell receptor beta chain was obtained from a study of early T cells in non-severe SARS-CoV-2 infection. At the level of the study: Chains from this unsorted whole-blood bulk RNA could not be paired.

Molecules of cDNA were individually given unique molecular identifiers that were attached to them. TCRdb ran MiXCR on the 5' RACE reads and lists one entry per CDR3 protein. This repertoire shows more than 95,000 distinct CDR3 sequences, 14% to 15% found once; its top ten account for 21%. The study's findings and limits: Matching results from VDJdb favored anti-spike CD8 responses, leaving private and CD4 specificities undetected.

The table lists this clonotype with many counts. Its antigen is as yet unknown. The clonotype originates from an adult who was a healthcare worker with PCR-confirmed SARS-CoV-2 infection or an uninfected control (not recorded which). Sample: whole blood.

CDR3 sequence reads: CAISESLSTDTQYF. CDR3 sequence (DNA): TGTGCCATCAGTGAATCTCTGAGCACAGATACGCAGTATTTT. V usage is TRBV10-3 and J usage is TRBJ2-3; D remains unclear. Germline CDR1 ENHRY, CDR2 SYGVKD. The CDR3 contains 14 residues. V was shortened by 3 bases and J by 0 bases, with 7 bases between the two germline ends.